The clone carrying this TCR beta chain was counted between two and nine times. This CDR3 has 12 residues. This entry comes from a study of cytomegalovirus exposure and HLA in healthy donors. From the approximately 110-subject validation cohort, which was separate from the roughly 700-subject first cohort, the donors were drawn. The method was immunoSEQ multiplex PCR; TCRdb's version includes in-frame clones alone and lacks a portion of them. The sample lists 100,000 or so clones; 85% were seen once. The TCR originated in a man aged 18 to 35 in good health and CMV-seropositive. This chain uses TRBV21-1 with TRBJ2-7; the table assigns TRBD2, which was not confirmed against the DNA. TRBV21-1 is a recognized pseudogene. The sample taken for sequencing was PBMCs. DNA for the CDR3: TGTGCCAGCCGACGGGATTCCTACGAGCAGTACGTC. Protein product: CASRRDSYEQYV.